This T cell receptor (beta chain) was obtained from a study of T cell changes during pregnancy in multiple sclerosis. In regard to this clone: The same CDR3 also results from other DNA sequences found in this sample.

The CDR3 has 15 amino acids. V lost 3 bases to trimming and J lost 0 bases, with 10 bases between them. CDR1 and CDR2 from the germline V gene are SGDLS and YYNGEE. Clones were read by immunoSEQ multiplex PCR, and TCRdb kept only the in-frame ones, dropping some. The sample shows about 96,000 clones, roughly 92% of them seen only once. The chain couples TRBV9 to TRBJ2-1; tentatively, D is TRBD2 (5 bases). This receptor was taken from a female donor with multiple sclerosis, enrolled in a pregnancy study. Source: peripheral blood, taken in the first trimester of pregnancy. The CDR3: CASSGSGSSYNEQFF. The CDR3 coding sequence is TGTGCCAGCAGCGGCTCGGGAAGCTCCTACAATGAGCAGTTCTTC.